This T cell receptor (beta chain) was identified in a study of blood T cells in healthy people across ages. Details on this clonotype: Its antigen remains unknown.

General study results and limits: The study could not conclusively compare naive and antigen-experienced cells, given its unsorted PBMCs. Age brought a roughly linear fall in TCR beta diversity measured per million T cells.

Together with a sample-barcoded 5' primer, a J-beta primer mix was included in a second PCR lasting roughly 6 to 12 cycles. TCRdb called the 5' RACE reads again in MiXCR, with one record for every CDR3 protein. The table records approximately 800,000 distinct CDR3 sequences, about 62% of them present only once. The TCR was taken from a man in his thirties or forties in good health. Sample: blood.

CDR3: CASSYQDTQYF. CDR3 DNA: TGTGCCAGCAGTTATCAAGATACGCAGTATTTT. The chain carries TRBV2 and TRBJ2-3; D call uncertain. With 5 bases removed from V and 5 bases from J, the gap between germline ends came to 5 bases. The CDR3 runs 11 residues. Per germline, CDR1 SNHLY and CDR2 FYNNEI.